These 16 T cell receptor beta chains were all obtained from the same sample, sequenced in a study of vaccination and CD4 T cells after COVID-19 (dated by TCRdb to the early 2020s). The treatment or condition label on this specimen signifies: approximately 9-day PBMC culture with coronavirus spike peptide pools or control peptides (ViraFEST assay). What these receptors recognize is not known. Receptor amplification or capture employed PCR. The sample was run on an Illumina iSeq 100. At the Johns Hopkins FTIC core, DNA from the cultured CD4+ T cells underwent TCR sequencing with the Oncomine TCR Beta short-read assay. TCRdb handled the public reads itself, with Q25 trimming in fastp and clone calling in MiXCR, and kept productive beta chains. Merged by CDR3 protein, the rows form single entries marked with the most common genes and DNA. This sample comprises about 14,000 distinct CDR3 sequences, roughly 30% of them detected only once. Of the sample, approximately 10% falls within the top ten clones.

The sample consisted of CD4+ T cells from blood, cultured in vitro, taken after SARS-CoV-2 vaccination. Receptor source: a human donor who had recovered from COVID-19.

This clonotype was found once. The V gene is TRBV12-3 or TRBV12-4, the J gene TRBJ2-6; no clear D. V lost 5 bases, J lost 4 bases, and 9 bases lay in between. The CDR3 contains 14 residues. In nucleotides, the CDR3 is TGTGCCAGCAGTCCCCCCTCAGGGGCCAACGTCCTGACTTTC. This codes for CASSPPSGANVLTF.

There are a few counts of this clonotype. This chain connects TRBV27 to TRBJ1-5; 7 positions match TRBD1. Germline CDR1 is MNHEY and CDR2 is SMNVEV (reference sequence). CDR3 length: 16 residues. The V and J ends lost 8 bases and 3 bases, in that order; junction bases with no gene match: 13. The CDR3 reads CASRQVTGITNQPQHF. DNA for the CDR3: TGTGCCAGCCGCCAAGTGACAGGGATCACCAATCAGCCCCAGCATTTT.

V usage is TRBV7-2 and J usage is TRBJ2-1; possibly TRBD2 for D (6 bases). Per the germline V gene, CDR1 is SGHTA and CDR2 is FQGNSA. This CDR3 is 18 amino acids long. Trimming pared 1 base from V and 0 bases from J, leaving 16 bases between. The CDR3: CASSLERSGRSSYNEQFF. The CDR3 DNA reads TGTGCCAGCAGCTTAGAAAGGAGCGGGCGCAGCTCCTACAATGAGCAGTTCTTC.

This clonotype was found a few times. V and J are TRBV24-1 and TRBJ1-2, with 10 positions matching TRBD1. The CDR3 is made up of 15 amino acids. Trimming at V came to 4 bases and at J to 3 bases, leaving 4 bases not matched to a gene. Germline CDR1 and CDR2: KGHDR and SFDVKD. CDR3 in amino acids: CATSEPGQGHYGYTF. CDR3 bases: TGTGCCACCAGTGAACCGGGACAGGGGCACTATGGCTACACCTTC.

This clonotype occurred a few times. The CDR3 is CATSAPPGGYTF. The CDR3 DNA follows: TGTGCCACCAGTGCCCCTCCTGGGGGCTACACCTTC. V usage is TRBV24-1 and J usage is TRBJ1-2, with D hard to call. Trimming stripped 5 bases from V and 8 bases from J, with 11 bases between. This CDR3 region has 12 residues. CDR1 and CDR2 from the germline V gene are KGHDR and SFDVKD.

This clonotype has only a few counts. The chain joins TRBV7-3 to TRBJ2-7; TRBD1 matches 12 bases. CDR3 size: 15 residues. Germline CDR1 SGHTA, CDR2 FQGTGA. J was trimmed by 4 bases and V by 1 base; bases with no gene match: 2. CDR3 loop: CASSLRDRGRYEQYF. For the CDR3, the DNA is TGTGCCAGCAGCTTAAGGGACAGGGGGCGGTACGAGCAGTACTTC.

The genes are TRBV10-3 and TRBJ1-1, with D unresolved. Germline V gene lookup returns CDR1 ENHRY and CDR2 SYGVKD. V was pared by 11 bases and J by 4 bases, with 20 bases between. The CDR3 totals 14 residues. The CDR3 DNA is TGTGCCTCCCGAGTTGGTTTTATAAGCACTGAAGCTTTCTTT. Translating it yields CASRVGFISTEAFF.

The V call is TRBV20-1, the J call TRBJ2-2; 7 bases agree with TRBD1. The CDR3 sequence is 18 residues long. Germline assignment: CDR1 DFQATT and CDR2 SNEGSKA (reference sequence). V was clipped by 1 base and J by 6 bases; unmatched bases: 17. CDR3 sequence reads: CSARGQGIERGMAGELFF. In DNA form, the CDR3 reads TGCAGTGCTAGAGGACAGGGTATCGAACGCGGCATGGCCGGGGAGCTGTTTTTT.

The V call is TRBV20-1, the J call TRBJ1-4; D is uncertain. This CDR3 has 13 residues. The germline gives CDR1 DFQATT, CDR2 SNEGSKA (reference sequence). V lost 0 bases, J lost 8 bases, and 10 bases lay in between. As DNA, the CDR3 is TGCAGTGCTAGAGATCCCCGAGGGGAAAAACTGTTTTTT. Translating gives CSARDPRGEKLFF.

This clonotype has just a few counts. The chain joins TRBV6-1 to TRBJ2-7, with TRBD1 matching over 8 bases. From germline, CDR1 is MNHNS and CDR2 SASEGT. The junction had 7 bases not matched to a gene; V was cut back by 6 bases and J by 3 bases. This CDR3 contains 14 residues. CDR3 sequence (DNA): TGTGCCAGCAGCAATTCCGGGACAGGCTACGAGCAGTACTTC. Translating it yields CASSNSGTGYEQYF.

This clonotype was found a few times. This sequence joins TRBV6-5 and TRBJ2-7, with D possibly TRBD1 on 5 matching bases. Germline assignment: CDR1 MNHEY and CDR2 SVGAGI. V was pared by 0 bases and J by 2 bases, with 17 bases between. CDR3 length: 17 residues. CDR3 sequence (DNA): TGTGCCAGCAGTTACTCGAGGTTTGTGACAGTAACCTACGAGCAGTACTTC. This encodes CASSYSRFVTVTYEQYF.

The J gene is TRBJ1-6, the V gene TRBV6-1; D gene uncertain. CDR1 and CDR2 from the germline V gene are MNHNS and SASEGT. The CDR3 length is 14 residues. Trimming left V 1 base short and J 15 bases short, with 16 bases between. The CDR3, as DNA: TGTGCCAGCAGTGAAGGGGGTCTAGTGGGTAACCTCCACTTT. It specifies CASSEGGLVGNLHF.

The chain links TRBV7-9 to TRBJ1-2, with D uncertain. The CDR3 is 14 amino acids. Germline CDR1 reads SEHNR; CDR2 reads FQNEAQ (reference sequence). Trimming shortened V by 7 bases and J by 5 bases, and 17 bases separated the two germline ends. The CDR3, as DNA: TGTGCCAGCATCGCAGGAGAATTCATGTATGGCTACACCTTC. Its translation: CASIAGEFMYGYTF.

This clonotype appeared a few times. This chain connects TRBV10-1 to TRBJ1-1; TRBD1 agrees at 10 bases. This CDR3 comprises 15 residues. J lost 5 bases, V lost 3 bases, and 6 bases had no gene match. Germline-derived CDR1 and CDR2 are WNHNN and SYGVQD (reference sequence). CDR3 sequence (DNA): TGCGCCAGCAGTGACAGGACAGGGGGAAGGACTGAAGCTTTCTTT. It encodes CASSDRTGGRTEAFF.

This clonotype appeared a few times. The J gene is TRBJ1-1, the V gene TRBV27; the D is unclear. Germline V gene lookup returns CDR1 MNHEY and CDR2 SMNVEV (reference sequence). Trimming shortened V by 7 bases and J by 0 bases, and 12 bases separated the two germline ends. This CDR3 is built from 14 residues. The CDR3 DNA reads as TGTGCCAGCAAAACCAGTGGGATGAACACTGAAGCTTTCTTT. Its translation is CASKTSGMNTEAFF.

The chain links TRBV11-3 to TRBJ2-1, with unresolved D. The CDR3 extends over 13 amino acids. V was shortened by 4 bases and J by 4 bases, with 8 bases between the two germline ends. Germline V gives CDR1 SGHNT, CDR2 YENEEA. Written as DNA, the CDR3 is TGTGCCAGCAGCTCAGAGGCTTACAATGAGCAGTTCTTC. Translating it yields CASSSEAYNEQFF.